The 6 T cell receptor beta chains reported below all come from one sample, sequenced in a study of regulatory T cells in long-lasting Graves disease. The time point: newly diagnosed GD, antithyroid drugs for less than 3 months. Isolated PBMC RNA provided the starting material for the TCR library. According to the study, TCR beta libraries were built with iRepertoire HTBI primers and CDR3-region Arm-PCR. TCRdb re-derived calls from the multiplex PCR reads in MiXCR, one entry per CDR3 protein. Here the sample spans roughly 400,000 distinct CDR3 sequences, 15% to 20% being singletons. This sample was also put to use in a study of T cells in Graves' hyperthyroidism and ophthalmopathy.

Source: peripheral blood mononuclear cells (PBMCs), taken at new diagnosis, from a patient treated with antithyroid drugs. The receptors were gathered from a woman under 30 with Graves disease.

This clonotype was detected ten times or more. The gene calls are TRBV15 and TRBJ2-3; D may be TRBD2 (5 bases). This CDR3 has 16 residues. From germline, CDR1 is LNHNV and CDR2 YYDKDF (reference sequence). V was shortened by 0 bases and J by 1 base, with 11 bases between the two germline ends. CDR3 protein: CATSRDRGVGTDTQYF. The CDR3 coding sequence is TGTGCCACCAGCAGAGATCGGGGAGTTGGCACAGATACGCAGTATTTT.

The chain links TRBV7-2 to TRBJ1-1, with a weak D call TRBD1 (5 bases). The CDR3 has 12 residues. Germline CDR1 is SGHTA and CDR2 is FQGNSA. V shed 3 bases and J shed 10 bases, with 12 bases lying between them. The CDR3 nucleotides read TGTGCCAGCAGCTTGGGGGGAATTGGAGCTTTCTTT. It is translated as CASSLGGIGAFF.

This clonotype has ten or more counts. The rearrangement links TRBV20-1 to TRBJ2-7; D is unresolved. The CDR3 is made up of 12 amino acids. V was clipped by 3 bases and J by 3 bases, with 9 bases between them. Looked up from germline, CDR1 is DFQATT and CDR2 is SNEGSKA (reference sequence). CDR3: CSARVSGYEQYF. The CDR3 bases are TGCAGTGCTAGGGTATCGGGCTACGAGCAGTACTTC.

The sample holds many counts of this clonotype. One end of the junction varies from germline; a read error may be responsible. This chain connects TRBV28 to TRBJ2-3; 7 nucleotides agree with TRBD2. The CDR3 length is 13 residues. The germline V gene has CDR1 MDHEN and CDR2 SYDVKM. In nucleotides, the CDR3 is TGTGCCAGCAGTTTAGGGGACTACGATACGCGGTATTTT. Translated, it gives CASSLGDYDTRYF.

This chain joins TRBV24-1 and TRBJ2-1; no definite D call. V was cut by 1 base and J by 5 bases, with 11 bases left in between. The CDR3 consists of 15 residues. Germline CDR1 KGHDR, CDR2 SFDVKD. The DNA for the CDR3 is TGTGCCACCAGTGATTTTCCCCGGGCGAACAATGAGCAGTTCTTC. It specifies CATSDFPRANNEQFF.

The chain couples TRBV3-1 to TRBJ1-2; D is unclear. The V gene's germline CDR1 is LGHDT and CDR2 YNNKEL (reference sequence). Trimming removed 4 bases at V and 3 bases at J, with 12 bases between. The CDR3 totals 14 residues. The CDR3 DNA sequence: TGTGCCAGCAGCCTTCGGGGTGCGGACTATGGCTACACCTTC. The encoded protein is CASSLRGADYGYTF.